The 18 T cell receptor beta chains presented below share a single source sample, sequenced in a study of blood T cells in healthy people across ages (dated by TCRdb to about 2015). Library preparation used 5' RACE. TCRdb records Illumina HiSeq 2500 as the sequencer. A second PCR of 7 to 11 cycles was performed with a sample-barcoded 5' primer and a J-beta primer mix. The public reads were reprocessed in TCRdb via fastp at Q25 and MiXCR, keeping in-frame beta chains. All rows with the same CDR3 protein become a single entry with the most common DNA and genes. The sample data list 1 million to 1.2 million distinct CDR3 sequences, and less than 45% of these were observed just once. Together, the top ten hold less than 15% of the sample. Source material: blood. The source of these receptors is a man aged 18 to 30 in good health.

The rearrangement uses TRBV6-6 and TRBJ1-4, with unresolved D. CDR3 size: 11 residues. With 4 bases removed from V and 8 bases from J, the gap between germline ends came to 5 bases. Germline CDR1 reads MNHNY; CDR2 reads SVGAGI (reference sequence). CDR3 loop: CASSSKEKLFF. CDR3 DNA sequence: TGTGCCAGCAGTTCGAAGGAAAAACTGTTTTTT.

This chain joins TRBV7-8 and TRBJ2-7, with unresolved D. The CDR3 runs 16 residues. Germline CDR1 and CDR2: SGHVS and FQNEAQ. V was clipped by 3 bases and J by 5 bases, with 20 bases between them. The CDR3 protein is CASSFRGYSYLDEQYF. The CDR3, as DNA: TGTGCCAGCAGCTTCCGCGGTTACAGCTACCTTGACGAGCAGTACTTC. Looking up the rest from reference TRBV7-8 and TRBJ2-7 gives the full variable domain: GAGVSQSPRYKVAKRGQDVALRCDPISGHVSLFWYQQALGQGPEFLTYFQNEAQLDKSGLPSDRFFAERPEGSVSTLKIQRTQQEDSAVYLCASSFRGYSYLDEQYFGPGTRLTVT.

This clonotype occurred a few times. The rearrangement links TRBV12-3 or TRBV12-4 to TRBJ2-3, with 7 bases matching TRBD1. V lost 3 bases, J lost 3 bases, and 3 bases stayed unmatched. The CDR3 is 14 amino acids. This chain's CDR3 is CASSFDRETDTQYF. The CDR3 DNA is TGTGCCAGCAGTTTCGACAGGGAGACAGATACGCAGTATTTT.

This clonotype has only a few counts. The chain has TRBV10-3 and TRBJ2-5, with 9 nucleotides matching TRBD2. The J segment lost 0 bases and the V segment lost 0 bases, leaving 5 bases of the junction unmatched. There are 17 residues in the CDR3. Germline V gene sequence: CDR1 ENHRY, CDR2 SYGVKD. CDR3 coding DNA: TGTGCCATCAGTGAGTCGAGAAGCGGGGGGCACCAAGAGACCCAGTACTTC. Translating gives CAISESRSGGHQETQYF.

The chain recombines TRBV7-9 with TRBJ1-1; D remains ambiguous. The V end lost 4 bases, the J end lost 6 bases, and 9 bases lay between the germline ends. The CDR3 totals 12 residues. Germline V gene sequence: CDR1 SEHNR, CDR2 FQNEAQ (reference sequence). This CDR3 reads CASSSQSAEAFF. Written as DNA, the CDR3 is TGTGCCAGCAGCTCGCAAAGTGCTGAAGCTTTCTTT.

This chain links TRBV6-5 with TRBJ2-5; D is undetermined. V dropped 6 bases and J dropped 11 bases, with 25 bases sitting between them. This CDR3 is built from 15 residues. Germline values: CDR1 MNHEY, CDR2 SVGAGI. The CDR3 DNA is TGTGCCAGCAGCTCGACCCCGAGCATGAACAATGAGCAGTACTTC. Its protein product is CASSSTPSMNNEQYF.

This clonotype was observed a few times. J is TRBJ2-5 and V is TRBV12-3 or TRBV12-4; no definite D call. V was cut by 6 bases and J by 1 base, with 9 bases left in between. The CDR3 is made up of 13 amino acids. The CDR3 here is CASSPSIQETQYF. CDR3 sequence (DNA): TGTGCCAGCAGCCCGAGCATCCAAGAGACCCAGTACTTC.

The V gene is TRBV27, the J gene TRBJ2-1; D remains ambiguous. Germline loops: CDR1 MNHEY, CDR2 SMNVEV (reference sequence). The CDR3 spans 14 residues. V dropped 0 bases and J dropped 3 bases, with 6 bases sitting between them. The CDR3, as DNA: TGTGCCAGCAGTTTATCGATAGTCTACAATGAGCAGTTCTTC. As protein: CASSLSIVYNEQFF.

The chain links TRBV5-1 to TRBJ1-1, with 10 positions matching TRBD1. There are 14 residues in the CDR3. The germline gives CDR1 SGHRS, CDR2 YFSETQ. V lost 3 bases to trimming and J lost 5 bases; unmatched junction nucleotides: 4. CDR3 DNA sequence: TGCGCCAGCAGCTGGACAGGGGGTGGGACTGAAGCTTTCTTT. This encodes CASSWTGGGTEAFF.

This clonotype was observed a handful of times. The CDR3 nucleotides read TGTGCCAGCACCCAAATGAGCGTCACAGATACGCAGTATTTT. This sequence encodes CASTQMSVTDTQYF. V and J are TRBV6-1 and TRBJ2-3; D unclear. Deletions cut 7 bases from V and 2 bases from J, with 13 bases between. The CDR3 is made up of 14 amino acids. Germline loops: CDR1 MNHNS, CDR2 SASEGT.

This chain uses TRBV7-2 with TRBJ2-7, with D unresolved. The germline V gene has CDR1 SGHTA and CDR2 FQGNSA. Between the trimmed V and J ends, which lost 1 base and 0 bases, there was a span of 13 bases. This CDR3 comprises 16 residues. The CDR3: CASSLVGLPSSYEQYF. The CDR3 region has the DNA TGTGCCAGCAGCTTAGTTGGCCTACCCAGCTCCTACGAGCAGTACTTC.

This sequence joins TRBV20-1 and TRBJ2-5; 9 bases are shared with TRBD2. The junction had 8 bases not matched to a gene; V was cut back by 5 bases and J by 1 base. The CDR3 runs 15 residues. Germline CDR1 reads DFQATT; CDR2 reads SNEGSKA (reference sequence). Here the CDR3 reads CSAARTSVAQETQYF. CDR3 bases: TGCAGTGCTGCCCGGACTAGCGTAGCCCAAGAGACCCAGTACTTC.

The CDR3 region is CASSYPTSVATNEKLFF. The CDR3 DNA reads TGTGCCAGCAGTTATCCGACATCAGTTGCAACTAATGAAAAACTGTTTTTT. The chain links TRBV6-2 or TRBV6-3 to TRBJ1-4, with D hard to call. From germline, CDR1 is MNHEY and CDR2 SVGEGT. V lost 3 bases, J lost 0 bases, and 14 bases lay in between. CDR3 length: 17 residues.

This clonotype was seen only a few times. The chain couples TRBV3-1 to TRBJ1-1; D is unclear. Trimming removed 1 base from V and 0 bases from J, with 6 bases in between. The CDR3 loop spans 14 amino acids. Per germline, CDR1 LGHDT and CDR2 YNNKEL (reference sequence). CDR3 sequence reads: CASSQVGVNTEAFF. CDR3 sequence (DNA): TGTGCCAGCAGCCAAGTCGGGGTGAACACTGAAGCTTTCTTT.

The chain recombines TRBV6-5 with TRBJ2-1; 7 nucleotides align to TRBD1. The CDR3 consists of 14 residues. Germline CDR1 reads MNHEY; CDR2 reads SVGAGI. Trimming removed 6 bases from V and 9 bases from J; junction bases left unmatched: 11. CDR3 loop: CASSDREPRVEQFF. CDR3 DNA sequence: TGTGCCAGCAGCGACAGGGAGCCTCGGGTTGAGCAGTTCTTC.

This chain joins TRBV29-1 and TRBJ1-4, with 7 nucleotides matching TRBD1. Trimming at V came to 8 bases and at J to 0 bases, leaving 6 bases not matched to a gene. CDR1 and CDR2 (germline): SQVTM, ANQGSEA. This CDR3 region has 14 residues. In nucleotides, the CDR3 is TGCAGCATCCCAGGGACAGCAACTAATGAAAAACTGTTTTTT. As protein: CSIPGTATNEKLFF.

This chain uses TRBV5-4 with TRBJ2-3; D possibly corresponds to TRBD2 (6 bases). Trimming took 0 bases from V and 1 from J, leaving 12 bases between them. The CDR3 runs to 16 residues. Germline CDR1 SGHNT, CDR2 YYREEE (reference sequence). The CDR3 DNA reads TGTGCCAGCAGCTTGGATGGAGGGCGGGGCACAGATACGCAGTATTTT. Translated, it gives CASSLDGGRGTDTQYF.

This chain connects TRBV7-9 to TRBJ2-2, with 12 bases fitting TRBD1. The CDR3 is 15 residues long. V gave up 5 bases and J gave up 7 bases; unmatched junction bases: 5. CDR1 is SEHNR and CDR2 is FQNEAQ in the germline V gene (reference sequence). This CDR3 reads CASSKGQGAIGELFF. The CDR3 DNA is TGTGCCAGCAGCAAGGGACAGGGGGCAATCGGGGAGCTGTTTTTT.